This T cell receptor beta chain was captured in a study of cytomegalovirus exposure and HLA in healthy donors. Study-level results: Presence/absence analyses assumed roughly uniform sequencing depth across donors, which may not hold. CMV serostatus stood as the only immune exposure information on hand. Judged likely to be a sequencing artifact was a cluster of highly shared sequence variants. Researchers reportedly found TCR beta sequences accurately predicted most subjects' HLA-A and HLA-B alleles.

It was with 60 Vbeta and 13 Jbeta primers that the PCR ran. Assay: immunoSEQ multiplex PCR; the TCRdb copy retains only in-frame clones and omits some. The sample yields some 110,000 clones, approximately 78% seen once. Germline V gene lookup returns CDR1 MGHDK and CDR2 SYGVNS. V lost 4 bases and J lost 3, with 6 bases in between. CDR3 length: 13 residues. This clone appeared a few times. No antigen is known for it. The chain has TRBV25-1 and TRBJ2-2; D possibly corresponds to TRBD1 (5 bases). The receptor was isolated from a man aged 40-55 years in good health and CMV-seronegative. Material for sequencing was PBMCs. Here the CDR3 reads CASSARDTGELFF. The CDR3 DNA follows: TGTGCCAGCAGTGCCAGGGACACCGGGGAGCTGTTTTTT.